This is a list of T cell receptor beta chains from one sample in a study of blood T cell repertoires in COVID-19. The data were produced by immunoSEQ multiplex PCR, yet TCRdb's version contains in-frame clones alone and is incomplete. The sample has tens of thousands of clones, 90% seen once; the top ten hold roughly 7.6%. The source material was peripheral blood. Receptor source: a woman aged 40 to 50 with active COVID-19. Each CDR3 is given with its conserved first and last residue. Fields, in order: J gene, D gene, V gene, clone size, CDR3 DNA, CDR3 protein. The D gene is left open where the match is weak. Part of the rows lack a size; the others show once, few, many or a class for expanded clones.

TRBJ2-7 - TRBV11-1 - TGTGCCAGCAGCTTCGAGTTTGCGAGGGACGAGCAGTACTTC CASSFEFARDEQYF
TRBJ2-7 TRBD2 TRBV3-1/TRBV3-2 - TGTGCCAGCAGCCAAGATCCAGCGGGGGGCCGCGACGAGCAGTACTTC CASSQDPAGGRDEQYF
TRBJ1-2 - TRBV11-3 - TGTGCCAGCAGCTTAGCGGACAGTAACTATGGCTACACCTTC CASSLADSNYGYTF
TRBJ2-7 TRBD1 TRBV7-7 - TGTGCCAGCAGCCCCGGGACAGGGGGCGGGTACGAGCAGTACTTC CASSPGTGGGYEQYF
TRBJ1-2 TRBD1 TRBV4-3 - TGCGCCAGCAGCCGACAGGGCGGCTACACCTTC CASSRQGGYTF
TRBJ1-1 TRBD1 TRBV4-2 - TGTGCCAGCAGCCAACCGGACAGGATGAACACTGAAGCTTTCTTT CASSQPDRMNTEAFF
TRBJ2-2 - TRBV5-1 - TGCGCCAGCTCCGGTCCCCCCCCGAACACCGGGGAGCTGTTTTTT CASSGPPPNTGELFF
TRBJ2-1 - TRBV7-2 - TGTGCCAGCAGCTTAGCGGGGCCTTACTACAATGAGCAGTTCTTC CASSLAGPYYNEQFF
TRBJ2-1 TRBD1 TRBV24-1 - TGTGCCACTATGGACAGGGGGGGCAACAATGAGCAGTTCTTC CATMDRGGNNEQFF
TRBJ1-1 TRBD1 TRBV9 - TGTGCCAGCAGCCCCCACACCGGGACAGCTAACACTGAAGCTTTCTTT CASSPHTGTANTEAFF
TRBJ2-1 - TRBV2 - TGTGCCAGCAGTGACCGTGGAGCGAGGGTCAATGAGCAGTTCTTC CASSDRGARVNEQFF
TRBJ2-1 TRBD2 TRBV5-1 - TGCGCCAGCAGCCCATCCCGCCCGGGAGGTGAGCAGTTCTTC CASSPSRPGGEQFF
TRBJ2-3 TRBD1 TRBV5-1 - TGCGCCAGCAGCTCTTTCCCGACAGGGGCAATGACAGATACGCAGTATTTT CASSSFPTGAMTDTQYF
TRBJ2-5 - TRBV13 - TGTGCCAGCAGCTTTGACAAGCAAGAGACCCAGTACTTC CASSFDKQETQYF
TRBJ2-7 - TRBV29-1 - TGCAGCGTTGGGTGGGGCATTTACTACGAGCAGTACTTC CSVGWGIYYEQYF
TRBJ1-6 TRBD1 TRBV5-1 - TGCGCCAGCAGCTTGGGACAGGGGGGGAGGTCACCCCTCCACTTT CASSLGQGGRSPLHF
TRBJ2-5 TRBD2 TRBV2 - TGTGCCAGCAGTGAACTTGCGGGGGGAACCCAGTACTTC CASSELAGGTQYF
TRBJ1-3 TRBD1 TRBV5-5 - TGTGCCAGCAGCGCCGGGACAGGGGTCGGAAACACCATATATTTT CASSAGTGVGNTIYF
TRBJ2-1 - TRBV7-9 - TGTGCCAGCAGCTCTCGGCTAGCCGAATACAATGAGCAGTTCTTC CASSSRLAEYNEQFF
TRBJ2-7 - TRBV6-5 - TGTGCCAGCAGTCTCAGCGTCGGACTGGACGAGCAGTACTTC CASSLSVGLDEQYF
TRBJ1-1 - TRBV30 - TGTGCCTGGAGTGTACTGTCTGTGAACACTGAAGCTTTCTTT CAWSVLSVNTEAFF
TRBJ2-7 - TRBV14 once TGTGCCAGCAGCGCGAGACTAGATTCGCAGTACTTC CASSARLDSQYF
TRBJ2-1 TRBD2 TRBV9 - TGTGCCAGCAGCGACCGGACTAGCAGGGTGGGCAATGAGCAGTTCTTC CASSDRTSRVGNEQFF
TRBJ2-5 - TRBV5-1 - TGCGCCAGCAGCTTCCTGGGAGACCGGGAGACCCAGTACTTC CASSFLGDRETQYF
TRBJ1-2 - TRBV18 - TGTGCCAGCTCACCCGCAGGAAAGGGAGATGGCTACACCTTC CASSPAGKGDGYTF
TRBJ2-3 TRBD1 TRBV7-3 once TGTGCCAGCAGCTACGGACAGGGTTTAGATACGCAGTATTTT CASSYGQGLDTQYF
TRBJ1-2 - TRBV7-9 - TGTGCCAGCAGCTTAGGTCCGGGTTATGGCTACACCTTC CASSLGPGYGYTF
TRBJ2-3 TRBD2 TRBV7-2 - TGTGCCAGCAGCTCGCGGACTAGCGGGGGGAGGGGCACAGATACGCAGTATTTT CASSSRTSGGRGTDTQYF
TRBJ2-2 - TRBV7-9 - TGTGCCAGCAGAAACGGGGACTCCGGGGAGCTGTTTTTT CASRNGDSGELFF
TRBJ1-1 TRBD1 TRBV5-4 - TGTGCCAGCAGCAGGGGACAGGGAGACACTGAAGCTTTCTTT CASSRGQGDTEAFF
TRBJ2-1 - TRBV7-3 - TGTGCCAGCAGCCTATCGACAGGCCCCTACAATGAGCAGTTCTTC CASSLSTGPYNEQFF
TRBJ2-1 - TRBV7-9 - TGTGCCAGCAGCTCGGGGGATGAGCAGTTCTTC CASSSGDEQFF
TRBJ2-6 - TRBV19 - TGTGCCAGTAGCGACATCTCTGGGGCCAACGTCCTGACTTTC CASSDISGANVLTF
TRBJ1-2 TRBD1 TRBV7-2 - TGTGCCAGCAGCTTATCCTCCAGGGGGAACTATGGCTACACCTTC CASSLSSRGNYGYTF
TRBJ1-4 - TRBV7-4 - TGTGCCAGCAGCAGCGCGACAGTTAATAATGAAAAACTGTTTTTT CASSSATVNNEKLFF
TRBJ1-2 TRBD1 TRBV27 - TGTGCCAGCAGGGGCTCCGGGACAGGGAATGGCTACACCTTC CASRGSGTGNGYTF
TRBJ1-2 - TRBV7-8 - TGTGCCAGCAGCTTAGTTCGGGTCGGGGATGGGTATGGCTACACCTTC CASSLVRVGDGYGYTF
TRBJ2-2 - TRBV12-5 - TGTGCTAGTGGTTCCCAGACTCGGAGTTACACCGGGGAGCTGTTTTTT CASGSQTRSYTGELFF
TRBJ1-1 - TRBV14 - TGTGCCAGCAGCCCGATGCGCAGGGCGAACACTGAAGCTTTCTTT CASSPMRRANTEAFF
TRBJ2-7 - TRBV7-8 - TGTGCCAGCAGTTTCCCTTACAGGGAGGGGCCGGGGGAGCAGTACTTC CASSFPYREGPGEQYF
TRBJ1-1 - TRBV18 - TGTGCCTCGAAACAGCCGAACACTGAAGCTTTCTTT CASKQPNTEAFF
TRBJ2-3 TRBD2 TRBV19 - TGTGCCAGTAGCCCCGGGGGGGCGGCCACAGATACGCAGTATTTT CASSPGGAATDTQYF
TRBJ2-2 TRBD1 TRBV12-3/TRBV12-4 - TGTGCCAGTAGGGGGCAGAACACCGGGGAGCTGTTTTTT CASRGQNTGELFF
TRBJ1-1 - TRBV19 once TGTGCCAGTAGTAAATCTGGAGGGTTAGACACTGAAGCTTTCTTT CASSKSGGLDTEAFF
TRBJ1-1 - TRBV3-1/TRBV3-2 - TGTGCCAGCAGCCCCTTCAAACCAGGGACATCCGGTGGGGGCACTGAAGCTTTCTTT CASSPFKPGTSGGGTEAFF
TRBJ1-6 - TRBV25-1 - TGTGCCAGCAGTAGTCAGGATAATTCACCCCTCCACTTT CASSSQDNSPLHF
TRBJ1-2 - TRBV3-1/TRBV3-2 - TGTGCCAGCAGTTTTACAGGGATGGGGGGCTACACCTTC CASSFTGMGGYTF
TRBJ1-3 - TRBV6-1 - TGTGCCAGCAGTGAACAGGCGCGAAACACCATATATTTT CASSEQARNTIYF
TRBJ1-1 TRBD1 TRBV6-1 once TGTGCCAGCAGTGAAGCCGGGACAGGGGGAGAGGGAGCTTTCTTT CASSEAGTGGEGAFF
TRBJ2-3 TRBD2 TRBV6-5 - TGTGCCAGCACGTCCGGGACTAGACACACAGATACGCAGTATTTT CASTSGTRHTDTQYF
TRBJ1-6 - TRBV6-6 once TGTGCCAGCAGTCGACCTTCTTGGAAGGGGGATTCACCCCTCCACTTT CASSRPSWKGDSPLHF
TRBJ1-1 TRBD1 TRBV3-1/TRBV3-2 - TGTGCCAGCAGCCCCTACAGGGGGTTCCCCGAAGCTTTCTTT CASSPYRGFPEAFF
TRBJ1-2 - TRBV3-1/TRBV3-2 - TGTGCCAGCAGCCATTATGGGAGGGGACAAGCTCACTATGGCTACACCTTC CASSHYGRGQAHYGYTF
TRBJ1-6 - TRBV11-3 - TGTGCCAGCAGCTTAGACAGGTCACCCCTCCACTTT CASSLDRSPLHF
TRBJ2-7 TRBD2 TRBV2 - TGTGCCAGCAGGAGACTAGCGGGGGGGTTCGAGCAGTACTTC CASRRLAGGFEQYF
TRBJ1-4 - TRBV7-6 few TGTGCCAGCAGCGAGCAGAGGGCTTATAATGAAAAACTGTTTTTT CASSEQRAYNEKLFF
TRBJ1-5 - TRBV6-5 few TGTGCCAGCAGGGTTGTCCTCGAGGGGCCCCAGCATTTT CASRVVLEGPQHF
TRBJ2-3 TRBD2 TRBV13 - TGTGCCAGCAGCCCCCCTAGCGGGGGGACGTTCATGGATACGCAGTATTTT CASSPPSGGTFMDTQYF